Following are 10 T cell receptor beta chains from one sample sequenced in a study of T cells in localized non-small cell lung cancer. Some clones are missing from TCRdb's copy, which holds only in-frame ones; the method was immunoSEQ multiplex PCR. The repertoire holds under 20,000 clones, with more than 75% as singletons. Specimen: peripheral blood, collected before any cancer treatment. The receptor set was obtained from a male donor at least 60 years old with stage I lung adenocarcinoma.

In this sample, this clone turned up once. This chain links TRBV10-2 with TRBJ2-5; 11 bases line up with TRBD2. This CDR3 spans 16 amino acids. Germline V gives CDR1 WSHSY, CDR2 SAAADI. V was pared by 6 bases and J by 0 bases, with 6 bases of the junction left unmatched. The CDR3 spells CASSLLAGEYQETQYF. The DNA of the CDR3 is TGCGCCAGCAGCTTACTAGCGGGGGAGTACCAAGAGACCCAGTACTTC.

This clone was detected only once. The V and J genes are TRBV30 and TRBJ1-1; D remains ambiguous. Germline V gives CDR1 GTSNPN, CDR2 SVGIG (reference sequence). The CDR3 is 15 amino acids. V gave up 4 bases and J gave up 0 bases, with 15 bases separating them. The DNA for the CDR3 is TGTGCCTGGAATACGGAGAACGCGATGAACACTGAAGCTTTCTTT. It yields the protein CAWNTENAMNTEAFF.

The gene calls are TRBV19 and TRBJ1-1, with no clear D. Trimming stripped 6 bases from V and 1 base from J, with 15 bases between. The CDR3 spans 15 residues. Germline values: CDR1 LNHDA, CDR2 SQIVND (reference sequence). This CDR3 is CASRQFHSKNTEAFF. The DNA for the CDR3 is TGTGCCAGTAGACAATTCCACAGTAAGAACACTGAAGCTTTCTTT.

The chain couples TRBV6-1 to TRBJ1-6, with 10 bases fitting TRBD1. V was clipped by 1 base and J by 11 bases; unmatched bases: 5. Germline values: CDR1 MNHNS, CDR2 SASEGT. The CDR3 has 15 amino acids. The CDR3: CASSEELTGGPPLHF. Here the CDR3 DNA reads TGTGCCAGCAGTGAAGAGTTGACAGGGGGCCCACCCCTCCACTTT.

The chain joins TRBV19 to TRBJ2-5, with TRBD2 matching 10 bases. V shed 3 bases, J shed 0 bases, and the junction held 10 bases outside the gene matches. Germline V gene data show CDR1 as LNHDA and CDR2 as SQIVND (reference sequence). The CDR3 contains 18 residues. The CDR3 DNA reads as TGTGCCAGTAGTATGGAGATAGCGGGGGGTGCACACCAAGAGACCCAGTACTTC. Translated: CASSMEIAGGAHQETQYF.

The chain couples TRBV6-5 to TRBJ2-7; 7 bases match TRBD2. Germline trimming cut 8 bases from V and 3 bases from J; bases unmatched to any gene: 10. CDR3 size: 14 residues. Germline values: CDR1 MNHEY, CDR2 SVGAGI. For the CDR3, the DNA is TGTGCCAGCGCTATTGGCGGGAGAATCTACGAGCAGTACTTC. Encoded protein: CASAIGGRIYEQYF.

The rearrangement links TRBV2 to TRBJ2-1, with TRBD1 matching 10 bases. The V segment lost 2 bases and the J segment 9 bases; nucleotides outside the gene matches: 7. CDR3 length equals 15 residues. Germline V CDR1 and CDR2: SNHLY, FYNNEI. The CDR3 coding sequence is TGTGCCAGCAGTGAAAGACAGGGGGCCAGGGGTGAGCAGTTCTTC. Translation: CASSERQGARGEQFF.

The V gene is TRBV11-3, the J gene TRBJ2-2; 7 bases are a match to TRBD1. CDR3 length equals 15 residues. Germline CDR1 reads SGHNT; CDR2 reads YENEEA. Trimming took 3 bases from V and 0 from J; bases not matched to a gene: 1. The CDR3: CASSLGQTNTGELFF. DNA of the CDR3: TGTGCCAGCAGCTTGGGACAGACGAACACCGGGGAGCTGTTTTTT.

V usage is TRBV9 and J usage is TRBJ2-1, with 11 bases identical to TRBD2. The CDR3 length is 17 residues. The junction had 11 bases not matched to a gene; V was cut back by 5 bases and J by 4 bases. The germline gives CDR1 SGDLS, CDR2 YYNGEE. CDR3 protein: CASSPLSGRASYNEQFF. CDR3 DNA: TGTGCCAGCAGTCCACTTAGCGGGAGGGCAAGTTACAATGAGCAGTTCTTC.

This chain joins TRBV30 and TRBJ2-1; 7 nucleotides line up with TRBD2. The V gene end was trimmed by 0 bases and the J gene end by 10 bases; junction bases not matched to a gene: 9. Germline V gene lookup returns CDR1 GTSNPN and CDR2 SVGIG (reference sequence). The CDR3 has 14 residues. CDR3 coding DNA: TGTGCCTGGAGTGTCTTGGCGGGAGAGGGAGAGCAGTTCTTC. Translation gives CAWSVLAGEGEQFF.